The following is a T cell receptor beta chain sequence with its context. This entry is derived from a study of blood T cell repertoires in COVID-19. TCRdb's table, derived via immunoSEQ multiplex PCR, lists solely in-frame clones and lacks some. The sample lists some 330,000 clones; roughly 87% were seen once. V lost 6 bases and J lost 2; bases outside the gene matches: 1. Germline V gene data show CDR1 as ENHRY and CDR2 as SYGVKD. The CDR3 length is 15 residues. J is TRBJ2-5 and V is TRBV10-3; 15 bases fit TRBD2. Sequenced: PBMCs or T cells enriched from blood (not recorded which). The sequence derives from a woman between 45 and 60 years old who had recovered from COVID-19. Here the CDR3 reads CAISGTSGGQETQYF. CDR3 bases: TGTGCCATCAGCGGGACTAGCGGGGGGCAAGAGACCCAGTACTTC.